The 8 T cell receptor beta chains given below trace back to one sample, sequenced in a study of shared clonotypes between healthy human individuals (TCRdb year 2020). For the CD8 naive samples, CD45RO-negative cells were positively selected for CCR7, yielding a CD45RA+CCR7+ population from which TemRA cells were excluded. The library was built by means of the immunoSEQ multiplex PCR assay. Imported from immuneACCESS, the table was reduced by TCRdb to in-frame sequences with V and J called. These copies leave out some clones; in studies compared against another copy, an unresolved V gene accounts for under half, and the cause of the remainder is not known. Within this sample are around 1.9 million clones, with 85% to 95% of them counted one time only. Over 1.5% of the sample rests with the top ten. Sequenced input: naive CD8+ T cells from PBMCs. Explained via the paper, the cell subset or site label denotes: CD45RA+CCR7+. These receptors came from a man between 18 and 29 years old in good health. Some clones in this sample may be carry-over from other donors' samples.

This chain joins TRBV4-1 and TRBJ2-7; D is tentatively TRBD1 or TRBD2 (5 bases each). This CDR3 region has 15 residues. V was shortened by 1 base and J by 2 bases, with 12 bases between the two germline ends. CDR1 is MGHRA and CDR2 is YSYEKL in the germline V gene. CDR3 nucleotides: TGCGCCAGCAGCCAAGCTGGGACCACACCCTACGAGCAGTACTTC. It codes for CASSQAGTTPYEQYF.

The rearrangement joins TRBV2 to TRBJ2-1; tentative D call: TRBD1 (5 bases). Per the germline V gene, CDR1 is SNHLY and CDR2 is FYNNEI. The V gene lost 0 bases and the J gene lost 0 bases, with 9 bases spanning the gap. This CDR3 comprises 16 residues. CDR3 nucleotide sequence: TGTGCCAGCAGTGAAGCGCAGGGTACCTCCTACAATGAGCAGTTCTTC. Its translation: CASSEAQGTSYNEQFF.

This clone was seen a handful of times. The same CDR3 is also encoded by other DNA sequences in this sample. CDR3 in amino acids: CASRSYNEQFF. CDR3 nucleotide sequence: TGTGCCAGCAGGTCCTACAATGAGCAGTTCTTC. The chain joins TRBV6-5 to TRBJ2-1; D remains unclear. CDR3 length equals 11 residues. V was shortened by 6 bases and J by 1 base, with 1 base between the two germline ends. CDR1 MNHEY and CDR2 SVGAGI come from the germline V gene.

V gene TRBV15 combines with J gene TRBJ1-2; D may be TRBD1 (6 bases). Germline V lookup: CDR1 LNHNV, CDR2 YYDKDF (reference sequence). V lost 5 bases and J lost 2, with 12 bases in between. This CDR3 contains 14 residues. CDR3: CATSPGQSNYGYTF. Written as DNA, the CDR3 is TGTGCCACCAGCCCAGGACAGTCAAACTATGGCTACACCTTC.

Comments on this clone: Other DNA sequences in this sample translate to the same CDR3. The chain joins TRBV28 to TRBJ2-7, with 7 bases aligning to TRBD1. CDR1 and CDR2 (germline): MDHEN, SYDVKM. The CDR3 length is 13 residues. V was pared by 4 bases and J by 2 bases, with 2 bases of the junction left unmatched. Here the CDR3 DNA reads TGTGCCAGCAGTTACGACAGGGCCTACGAGCAGTACTTC. It yields the protein CASSYDRAYEQYF.

The chain couples TRBV28 to TRBJ2-3; 13 nucleotides line up with TRBD2. V lost 3 bases, J lost 5 bases, and 5 bases stayed unmatched. This CDR3 has 16 amino acids. Germline CDR1 MDHEN, CDR2 SYDVKM. The DNA for the CDR3 is TGTGCCAGCAGTTTTGGACTAGCGGGAGTGGTAGATACGCAGTATTTT. This gives the protein CASSFGLAGVVDTQYF.

The chain has TRBV7-9 and TRBJ2-7, with D possibly being TRBD1 or TRBD2 (5 bases each). The V and J ends lost 5 bases and 3 bases respectively, with 23 bases between them. Germline values: CDR1 SEHNR, CDR2 FQNEAQ (reference sequence). The CDR3 length is 17 residues. In DNA, the CDR3 is TGTGCCAGCAGCCACCAAAGATCCGGGACCAGCCACTACGAGCAGTACTTC. Translation: CASSHQRSGTSHYEQYF.

The V gene is TRBV7-9, the J gene TRBJ2-7, with unresolved D. The CDR3 sequence is 14 residues long. Trimming removed 1 base from V and 2 bases from J, with 9 bases in between. The germline gives CDR1 SEHNR, CDR2 FQNEAQ (reference sequence). CDR3 DNA sequence: TGTGCCAGCAGCTTAGTGCAGATTCCCTACGAGCAGTACTTC. Residues: CASSLVQIPYEQYF.